This T cell receptor beta chain was recorded in a study of blood T cells in healthy people across ages. A second roughly 6 to 11 cycle PCR used barcoded and J-beta primers. MiXCR was run by TCRdb on the 5' RACE reads, yielding one entry per CDR3 protein. The data contain 1.5 million to 2 million distinct CDR3 sequences, about 30% of them singletons. The sample comprised blood. The TCR comes from a young woman in good health.

DNA of the CDR3: TGCAGTGCTGGACAGTCCCTGGGGGGGAGCAATCAGCCCCAGCATTTT. It specifies CSAGQSLGGSNQPQHF. The chain employs TRBV20-1 and TRBJ1-5; D might be TRBD1 (6 bases). The CDR3 totals 16 residues. Trimming took 5 bases from V and 1 from J, leaving 18 bases between them. Germline values: CDR1 DFQATT, CDR2 SNEGSKA (reference sequence).